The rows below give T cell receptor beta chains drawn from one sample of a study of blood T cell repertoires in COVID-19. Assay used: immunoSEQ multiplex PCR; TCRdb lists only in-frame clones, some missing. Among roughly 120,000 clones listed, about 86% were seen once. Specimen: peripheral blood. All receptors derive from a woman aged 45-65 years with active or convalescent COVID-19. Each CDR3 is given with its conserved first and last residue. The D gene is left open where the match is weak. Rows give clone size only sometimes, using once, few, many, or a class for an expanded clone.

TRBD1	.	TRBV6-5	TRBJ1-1	CASRGTGYWNTEAFF	TGTGCCAGCAGGGGGACAGGGTACTGGAACACTGAAGCTTTCTTT
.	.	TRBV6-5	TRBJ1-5	CASSLGQLGQPQHF	TGTGCCAGCAGCCTCGGACAGCTGGGTCAGCCCCAGCATTTT
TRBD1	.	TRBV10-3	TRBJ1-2	CAISSPDRGQDGYTF	TGTGCCATCAGTTCCCCGGACAGGGGGCAGGATGGCTACACCTTC
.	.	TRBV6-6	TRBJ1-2	CASSAVERPGYTF	TGTGCCAGCAGCGCCGTTGAGCGGCCTGGCTACACCTTC
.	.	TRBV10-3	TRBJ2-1	CAISDSLVNEQFF	TGTGCCATCAGTGATTCGCTAGTTAATGAGCAGTTCTTC
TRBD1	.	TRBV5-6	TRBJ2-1	CASSLERTGGLDEQFF	TGTGCCAGCAGCTTGGAACGCACAGGGGGCTTGGATGAGCAGTTCTTC
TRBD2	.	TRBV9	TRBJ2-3	CASSVGLAGGTDTQYF	TGTGCCAGCAGCGTAGGGCTAGCGGGAGGCACAGATACGCAGTATTTT
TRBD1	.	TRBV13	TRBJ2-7	CASSLGARTGGHEQYF	TGTGCCAGCAGCTTAGGAGCTAGGACAGGGGGCCACGAGCAGTACTTC
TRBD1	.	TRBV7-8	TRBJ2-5	CASSLGTGTGDHQETQYF	TGTGCCAGCAGCTTAGGGACCGGGACAGGGGACCACCAAGAGACCCAGTACTTC
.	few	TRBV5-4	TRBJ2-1	CASSLVDSGYNEQFF	TGTGCCAGCAGCTTGGTTGATAGCGGATACAATGAGCAGTTCTTC
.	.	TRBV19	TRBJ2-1	CASSTEGGRSEQFF	TGTGCCAGTAGTACGGAGGGCGGACGTAGTGAGCAGTTCTTC